This TCR beta chain was obtained from a study of blood T cell repertoires in COVID-19 (dated by TCRdb to the early 2020s). Turning to the overall study: The collaborator samples originated in the United States, Italy and Spain and spanned the acute and convalescent phases of COVID-19. Where HLA class I and class II types were available, the types were taken from metadata supplied by the sample provider, not from assay-based typing. The prospective study material was composed of cDNA or gDNA derived from T cells, B-cell-depleted T cells, or PBMCs. The repertoires were released in a freely available public database meant as a resource for research on the immune response to SARS-CoV-2. The dataset comprised deeply sampled blood TCRbeta repertoires from subjects exposed to, actively infected with, or recovered from COVID-19. Sample metadata almost always included a de-identified subject ID, COVID-19 status, age in years and sex. Samples came from the ongoing ImmuneRACE study (first 160 participants) plus 1,254 subjects from 6 global collaborators. The paper's findings and limits, for the study overall: How much clinical and demographic metadata was included differed by source and by participant, and the metadata was provided uncurated.

Note on this clone: The clone's antigen remains unknown. Base qualities were left out, and no much larger clone turns up one base away.

The CDR3 spans 18 residues, from the cysteine through the phenylalanine. Only the CDR3 portion is preserved as DNA: 54 bases, with reading frame beginning at the first base. The immunoSEQ Assay, a bias-controlled multiplex PCR, was used to amplify TCRbeta CDR3 regions from genomic DNA. The original methods were these. Nucleated cell counts per sample were estimated from amplification of reference gene primers within the assay. To quantify the absolute abundance of each unique TCRbeta CDR3 rearrangement, sequence reads were collapsed and filtered. For each sample, productive Simpson clonality was calculated as the square root of Simpson's diversity index across productive rearrangements. Entries here come from immuneACCESS through TCRdb and include only in-frame sequences with V and J called. Some clones fail to appear in such tables; in the studies checked, an unresolved V gene covers under half of the shortfall, and the cause of the remainder is unknown. Clone size and V and J calls were adopted from that table, with D and trimming inferred from the DNA. The sample table lists 200,000 to 300,000 clones, around four fifths of them with a count of one. The ten largest clones add up to about 3.8% of the sample.

Enrolling through a virtual design, the prospective study's participants ranged in age from roughly 18 to 90 years and lived across 20 to 30 United States geographic areas. To assign participants to cohorts, the prospective study relied on clinical history that participants themselves reported in a screening survey and a study questionnaire. Exposed participants were defined as having been in contact with someone with a PCR-confirmed or clinician-diagnosed COVID-19 case within 2 weeks of study entry. In the prospective study, whole blood, serum and a nasopharyngeal or oropharyngeal swab were collected from each participant by mobile phlebotomists. Prospective study participants could optionally give additional blood draws and questionnaires over an approximately two-month period. Blood samples from the prospective study were shipped frozen or at room temperature prior to DNA extraction.

Rearrangement joined TRBV21-1 to TRBJ2-3; the table gives TRBD2 as D, unverified against the DNA. TRBV21-1 counts as a pseudogene. The sequence derives from a woman in her 40s who had been exposed to COVID-19. The sequencing sample was made of PBMCs or T cells enriched from blood (not recorded which). The CDR3 corresponds to CASSKVRLAGALSDTQYF. The DNA sequence reads TGTGCCAGCAGCAAAGTGCGGCTAGCGGGGGCCCTAAGCGATACGCAGTATTTT.